This T cell receptor (beta chain) was retrieved from a study of CD8 T cells in ankylosing spondylitis. General study findings and limits: Matched ankylosing spondylitis synovial fluid reportedly contained a significantly enriched population of disease-linked clones. In the blood and synovial fluid of reactive arthritis, some motif variants had been previously reported. Characteristic of ankylosing spondylitis blood, it appeared, was a TCR beta motif comprising eight highly homologous variants.

This CDR3 has 14 residues. V was pared by 4 bases and J by 2 bases, with 9 bases between. Germline V CDR1 and CDR2: LNHDA, SQIVND (reference sequence). As the method for making TCR beta libraries, quantitative 5'-RACE with molecular barcodes was used. TCRdb analysed the 5' RACE reads with MiXCR anew, one entry per CDR3 protein. Of around 300,000 distinct CDR3 sequences in the sample, around 20% were seen once. Turning to this clonotype: Antigen: not known.

The chain uses TRBV19 and TRBJ2-4; weak D call: TRBD1 (6 bases). The source is a female donor with ankylosing spondylitis or in good health (not recorded which). Sequencing was done on a sample of blood, either unsorted or a sorted T cell fraction (not recorded which). CDR3 residues: CASSNQGTKNIQYF. CDR3 bases: TGTGCCAGTAGTAACCAGGGGACCAAAAACATTCAGTACTTC.